This TCR beta chain was profiled in a study of CD8+ T cells in alopecia areata. Study in general: Oral tofacitinib, 5 to 10 mg twice daily, was given in an open-label trial. Tofacitinib therapy took 6 to 18 months; 6 months off drug came after. General study findings and limits: Sharing of TCRs across patients appeared less clear than in mice, possibly for HLA-related reasons. Higher clonality was seen in lesional scalp than in normal scalp, especially in alopecia totalis/universalis.

Extracted RNA was reverse transcribed, and the resulting cDNA served as sequencing template. Produced via immunoSEQ multiplex PCR; TCRdb's table is partial and in-frame only. The sample carries about 120,000 clones, more than 40% recorded once. Concerning this clone: Its antigen remains unidentified.

CDR1 and CDR2 (germline): SQVTM, ANQGSEA. Trimming left V 6 bases short and J 2 bases short, with 7 bases between. This CDR3 region has 11 residues. This clonotype originated in a human donor with alopecia areata. This specimen consisted of CD8+ T cells sorted from blood, obtained at week 0. The rearrangement joins TRBV29-1 to TRBJ1-1; D is unresolved. The CDR3 DNA is TGCAGCGTCAGCTCCAACACTGAAGCTTTCTTT. Amino acid sequence: CSVSSNTEAFF.